This TCR beta chain was identified in a study of blood T cell repertoires in COVID-19. Germline CDR1 and CDR2: SGHTA and FQGTGA. Losses at the gene ends were 2 bases for V and 2 bases for J; bases not matched to a gene: 6. This CDR3 has 16 amino acids. Clones were sequenced by immunoSEQ multiplex PCR, and TCRdb holds only the in-frame ones, with some missing. The profile shows 55,000 to 95,000 clones, 82% of them singletons. The chain employs TRBV7-3 and TRBJ2-5; 9 nucleotides agree with TRBD2. Sequencing used peripheral blood. This clonotype was obtained from an older woman with acute or convalescent COVID-19. CDR3 in amino acids: CASSLGISGGQETQYF. The CDR3 region has the DNA TGTGCCAGCAGCTTAGGCATTAGCGGGGGACAAGAGACCCAGTACTTC.